These 23 T cell receptor beta chains share one sample of origin, sequenced in a study of T cells after yellow fever vaccination. One entry per CDR3 protein, called by TCRdb with MiXCR from the 5' RACE reads. The repertoire holds 300,000 or so distinct CDR3 sequences, with roughly 4.3% as singletons. Specimen: PBMCs, collected 5 days after the yellow fever booster vaccination. All receptors come from a man aged 18 to 35 who received the YFV17D yellow fever vaccine.

The CDR3 here is CASSLESVHIYNEQFF. The CDR3 region has the DNA TGTGCCAGCAGCTTAGAGTCAGTACATATCTACAATGAGCAGTTCTTC. The chain employs TRBV7-2 and TRBJ2-1, with D unresolved. V lost 1 base, J lost 3 bases, and 13 bases lay in between. Germline loops: CDR1 SGHTA, CDR2 FQGNSA. The CDR3 extends over 16 amino acids.

The chain recombines TRBV7-2 with TRBJ1-4; the match to TRBD1 covers 9 bases. The CDR3 is 14 amino acids. V was pared by 5 bases and J by 6 bases, with 4 bases of the junction left unmatched. Germline values: CDR1 SGHTA, CDR2 FQGNSA. The CDR3 DNA is TGTGCCAGCAGCACCTGGACAGGGGATGAAAAACTGTTTTTT. It translates to CASSTWTGDEKLFF.

The V call is TRBV19, the J call TRBJ2-2; no clear D gene. CDR3 length: 12 amino acids. V dropped 6 bases and J dropped 6 bases, with 8 bases sitting between them. From germline, CDR1 is LNHDA and CDR2 SQIVND (reference sequence). The CDR3 region is CASSPLPGELFF. CDR3 nucleotide sequence: TGTGCCAGTAGCCCCTTACCCGGGGAGCTGTTTTTT.

This clonotype was found many times. CDR3 in amino acids: CASIRHQGQGAPSNEKLFF. CDR3 nucleotide sequence: TGCGCCAGCATACGGCACCAAGGACAGGGGGCGCCGAGTAATGAAAAACTGTTTTTT. The rearrangement uses TRBV5-1 and TRBJ1-4; 11 nucleotides line up with TRBD1. J gave up 4 bases and V 6 bases, and 17 bases lay outside the gene matches. CDR3 length: 19 residues. Per the germline V gene, CDR1 is SGHRS and CDR2 is YFSETQ.

The V gene is TRBV6-2 or TRBV6-3, the J gene TRBJ1-5, with D unclear. The CDR3 runs to 16 residues. With 8 bases removed from V and 2 bases from J, the gap between germline ends came to 19 bases. Germline V lookup: CDR1 MNHEY, CDR2 SVGEGT. The CDR3 DNA reads TGTGCCAGCGGCGAGCCTACCTCGGCAGGCAATCAGCCCCAGCATTTT. This codes for CASGEPTSAGNQPQHF.

The V and J genes are TRBV5-1 and TRBJ2-2, with D possibly matching TRBD1 (6 bases). The length of the CDR3 is 15 residues. Germline assignment: CDR1 SGHRS and CDR2 YFSETQ. Trimming took 6 bases from V and 0 from J, leaving 12 bases between them. The CDR3 is CASTRRQANTGELFF. CDR3 sequence (DNA): TGCGCCAGCACCCGGCGACAGGCGAACACCGGGGAGCTGTTTTTT. Combining the CDR3 with reference TRBV5-1 and TRBJ2-2 gives the whole variable domain KAGVTQTPRYLIKTRGQQVTLSCSPISGHRSVSWYQQTPGQGLQFLFEYFSETQRNKGNFPGRFSGRQFSNSRSEMNVSTLELGDSALYLCASTRRQANTGELFFGEGSRLTVL.

This sequence joins TRBV7-9 and TRBJ2-5; D not certain. The CDR3 loop spans 15 amino acids. Looked up from germline, CDR1 is SEHNR and CDR2 is FQNEAQ (reference sequence). Deletions cut 5 bases from V and 4 bases from J, with 17 bases between. The CDR3 here is CASSVLMGNLETQYF. CDR3 coding DNA: TGTGCCAGCAGCGTTCTCATGGGGAACCTAGAGACCCAGTACTTC.

This clonotype has ten or more counts. The chain combines TRBV5-4 with TRBJ2-5, with 8 bases lining up with TRBD1. Germline V lookup: CDR1 SGHNT, CDR2 YYREEE (reference sequence). This CDR3 has 14 amino acids. The V segment lost 1 base and the J segment 4 bases; nucleotides outside the gene matches: 3. The CDR3 nucleotides read TGTGCCAGCAGCTTGCAGGGGGCAAGAGAGACCCAGTACTTC. It yields the protein CASSLQGARETQYF.

The chain joins TRBV6-6 to TRBJ1-1, with D unresolved. V was trimmed by 6 bases and J by 7 bases, leaving 6 bases between them. The CDR3 consists of 10 residues. Germline assignment: CDR1 MNHNY and CDR2 SVGAGI (reference sequence). The CDR3 sequence is CASRVGEAFF. The CDR3 region has the DNA TGTGCCAGCAGAGTAGGTGAAGCTTTCTTT.

In this sample, this clonotype turned up many times. J is TRBJ2-1 and V is TRBV21-1. TRBV21-1 is shown as a pseudogene. The CDR3 is 14 amino acids. The CDR3, as DNA: TGTGCCAGCAGCAAGGGGAAAAGTCACAATGAGCAGTTCTTC. This gives the protein CASSKGKSHNEQFF.

This clonotype was seen repeatedly, ten times or more. V gene TRBV5-1 combines with J gene TRBJ1-1; D call uncertain. Trimming shortened V by 3 bases and J by 3 bases, and 12 bases separated the two germline ends. Germline-derived CDR1 and CDR2 are SGHRS and YFSETQ. This CDR3 region has 14 residues. The CDR3 DNA reads TGCGCCAGCAGCTCCCACGGCGGGGACACTGAAGCTTTCTTT. It is translated as CASSSHGGDTEAFF.

The chain employs TRBV28 and TRBJ2-3; no reliable D call. Germline V CDR1 and CDR2: MDHEN, SYDVKM. This CDR3 contains 12 residues. Trimming left V 6 bases short and J 10 bases short, with 14 bases between. In DNA form, the CDR3 reads TGTGCCAGCAGCTCGACCCGACGTGCGCAGTATTTT. This sequence encodes CASSSTRRAQYF.

The chain links TRBV4-1 to TRBJ1-5; unclear D gene. V was pared by 1 base and J by 7 bases, with 8 bases between. From germline, CDR1 is MGHRA and CDR2 YSYEKL. This CDR3 is built from 13 residues. The CDR3 sequence: CASSQGLGQPQHF. For the CDR3, the DNA is TGCGCCAGCAGCCAAGGCCTCGGGCAGCCCCAGCATTTT.

This clonotype has at least ten counts. The genes are TRBV20-1 and TRBJ2-5, with 8 bases that match TRBD2. The CDR3 is 12 residues long. V shed 3 bases and J 3 bases; nucleotides not matched to a gene: 0. The germline V gene has CDR1 DFQATT and CDR2 SNEGSKA (reference sequence). The CDR3 spells CSASSGKETQYF. The CDR3 bases are TGCAGTGCTAGTAGCGGGAAAGAGACCCAGTACTTC.

This clonotype was counted only a few times. The chain's CDR3 is CASSQDRPGRDWSDEQFF. The CDR3 coding sequence is TGCGCCAGCAGCCAAGATCGGCCAGGGAGGGACTGGAGCGATGAGCAGTTCTTC. The rearrangement links TRBV4-1 to TRBJ2-1; TRBD2 aligns across 7 bases. CDR1 is MGHRA and CDR2 is YSYEKL in the germline V gene. The CDR3 has 18 residues. Trimming at V came to 0 bases and at J to 8 bases, leaving 16 bases not matched to a gene.

This clonotype was picked up a small number of times. This sequence joins TRBV4-3 and TRBJ2-3; possible D gene TRBD2, 5 bases. V dropped 0 bases and J dropped 8 bases, with 12 bases sitting between them. The CDR3 contains 14 residues. Germline CDR1 LGHNA, CDR2 YSLEER. The CDR3 bases are TGCGCCAGCAGCCAAGAGGGTCGGGGAGTTACGCAGTATTTT. Amino acids: CASSQEGRGVTQYF.

This clonotype came up many times. One end of the junction is discordant with germline, which a read error may explain. This chain connects TRBV7-7 to TRBJ2-3, with 10 bases matching TRBD2. Germline V gene lookup returns CDR1 SSHAT and CDR2 FNYEAQ (reference sequence). The CDR3 has 15 amino acids. The CDR3 loop reads CASSQSGGATDTQYF. The CDR3 coding sequence is TGTGCTAGCAGCCAGAGCGGGGGGGCCACAGATACGCAGTATTTT.

A few counts support this clonotype. V usage is TRBV2 and J usage is TRBJ2-3; D gene uncertain. The CDR3 sequence is 12 residues long. Trimming removed 3 bases from V and 6 bases from J, with 7 bases in between. Germline V gives CDR1 SNHLY, CDR2 FYNNEI. CDR3 loop: CASSDLVDTQYF. In DNA form, the CDR3 reads TGTGCCAGCAGTGACCTGGTGGATACGCAGTATTTT.

The CDR3: CSARDLTGGRNEQFF. In DNA, the CDR3 is TGCAGTGCTAGAGATCTGACGGGGGGGCGTAATGAGCAGTTCTTC. V gene TRBV20-1 combines with J gene TRBJ2-1; the match to TRBD2 covers 8 bases. There are 15 residues in the CDR3. CDR1 is DFQATT and CDR2 is SNEGSKA in the germline V gene (reference sequence). Trimming at V came to 0 bases and at J to 7 bases, leaving 8 bases not matched to a gene.

The gene calls are TRBV5-1 and TRBJ2-5; D tentatively fits TRBD1 or TRBD2 (7 bases each). From germline, CDR1 is SGHRS and CDR2 YFSETQ. Between the trimmed V and J ends, which lost 5 bases and 3 bases, there was a span of 17 bases. The length of the CDR3 is 15 residues. The CDR3, as DNA: TGCGCCAGCAGATCAGCGGGACAGCAGAAAGAGACCCAGTACTTC. Translated: CASRSAGQQKETQYF.

This clonotype has more than one count but fewer than ten. The chain uses TRBV30 and TRBJ2-7, with TRBD2 identical over 8 bases. The CDR3 has 16 residues. J was trimmed by 7 bases and V by 4 bases; bases with no gene match: 18. From germline, CDR1 is GTSNPN and CDR2 SVGIG (reference sequence). In DNA, the CDR3 is TGTGCCTGGAAGAATTCTCCGGGACTAGTGCCTCGTGAGCAGTACTTC. Its translation is CAWKNSPGLVPREQYF. Complete variable domain (other parts from reference TRBV30 and TRBJ2-7): SQTIHQWPATLVQPVGSPLSLECTVEGTSNPNLYWYRQAAGRGLQLLFYSVGIGQISSEVPQNLSASRPQDRQFILSSKKLLLSDSGFYLCAWKNSPGLVPREQYFGPGTRLTVT.

This clonotype was detected only a few times. Compared with germline, one end of the junction differs, possibly owing to a read error. CDR3 region: CASSSGQGSSEQYF. As DNA, the CDR3 is TGCGCCAGCAGCTCGGGACAGGGCTCCTCCGAGCAGTACTTC. The rearrangement joins TRBV5-1 to TRBJ2-7, with 9 bases aligning to TRBD1. This CDR3 spans 14 amino acids. CDR1 and CDR2 from the germline V gene are SGHRS and YFSETQ.

In its sample, this clonotype was seen many times. The CDR3: CASSYDNYQPQHF. In nucleotides, the CDR3 is TGCGCCAGCAGCTACGACAATTATCAGCCCCAGCATTTT. The chain couples TRBV5-1 to TRBJ1-5; D uncertain. CDR1 and CDR2 (germline): SGHRS, YFSETQ. V was shortened by 3 bases and J by 5 bases, with 9 bases between the two germline ends. This CDR3 has 13 amino acids.